These T cell receptor beta chains were read from a single sample in a study of response to subunit inactivated influenza vaccine. TCRdb processed the RT-PCR reads anew with MiXCR; each CDR3 protein has one entry. The sample yields under 950,000 distinct CDR3 sequences, 21% seen once. The source was PBMCs from blood, collected around 5 days after vaccination. These receptors were taken from a middle-aged man who received an inactivated influenza vaccine. Each CDR3 is given with its conserved first and last residue. A D gene is named only where the DNA matches it firmly.

CDR3: CASSPQVNSPLHF
length: 13
J: TRBJ1-6
V: TRBV11-2
D: NA

CDR3: CSARDIYTGELFF
length: 13
J: TRBJ2-2
V: TRBV20-1
D: NA

CDR3: CSVAGTSGGSTDTQYF
length: 16
J: TRBJ2-3
V: TRBV29-1
D: TRBD2

CDR3: CASSLFGVYNEQFF
length: 14
J: TRBJ2-1
V: TRBV5-5
D: NA

CDR3: CASSGQGSNSPLHF
length: 14
J: TRBJ1-6
V: TRBV5-1
D: TRBD1

CDR3: CSASSPTEQFF
length: 11
J: TRBJ2-1
V: TRBV20-1
D: NA

CDR3: CASSEAQGQGWQETQYF
length: 17
J: TRBJ2-5
V: TRBV6-1
D: TRBD1

CDR3: CSASGGRGNQPQHF
length: 14
J: TRBJ1-5
V: TRBV20-1
D: NA

CDR3: CASSYWFLAGGDYNEQFF
length: 18
J: TRBJ2-1
V: TRBV6-2/TRBV6-3
D: TRBD2

CDR3: CSVGSSGSYNEQFF
length: 14
J: TRBJ2-1
V: TRBV20-1
D: NA

CDR3: CSARLTGRRGNQPQHF
length: 16
J: TRBJ1-5
V: TRBV20-1
D: NA

CDR3: CAISPQGQLNTEAFF
length: 15
J: TRBJ1-1
V: TRBV10-3
D: TRBD1

CDR3: CASSPPGTAYNEQFF
length: 15
J: TRBJ2-1
V: TRBV18
D: TRBD1

CDR3: CASSRRTGGTGELFF
length: 15
J: TRBJ2-2
V: TRBV5-1
D: TRBD1

CDR3: CASRNAAGGLNEQFF
length: 15
J: TRBJ2-1
V: TRBV6-2/TRBV6-3
D: TRBD2

CDR3: CASRSGSRYEQYF
length: 13
J: TRBJ2-7
V: TRBV27
D: TRBD2

CDR3: CASSQPRRMNTEAFF
length: 15
J: TRBJ1-1
V: TRBV21-1
D: NA

CDR3: CASSLGSIRNSPLHF
length: 15
J: TRBJ1-6
V: TRBV7-2
D: NA

CDR3: CASSQVTSGANVLTF
length: 15
J: TRBJ2-6
V: TRBV4-2
D: NA

CDR3: CASSQDPAGGPETQYF
length: 16
J: TRBJ2-3
V: TRBV4-2
D: TRBD2

CDR3: CASRNRGLGGTDTQYF
length: 16
J: TRBJ2-3
V: TRBV6-1
D: TRBD1

CDR3: CASSLRQGKGEQFF
length: 14
J: TRBJ2-1
V: TRBV5-1
D: NA

CDR3: CASSGRTGTYEQYF
length: 14
J: TRBJ2-7
V: TRBV18
D: TRBD1

CDR3: CASSQGRGVSYNEQFF
length: 16
J: TRBJ2-1
V: TRBV3-1
D: TRBD2

CDR3: CASSVAWADANEQFF
length: 15
J: TRBJ2-1
V: TRBV9
D: NA

CDR3: CASSATSGTTYEQYF
length: 15
J: TRBJ2-7
V: TRBV6-2/TRBV6-3
D: TRBD2

CDR3: CASSLDRLAVGDTQYF
length: 16
J: TRBJ2-3
V: TRBV5-6
D: TRBD2

CDR3: CASRDGTGGARSGELFF
length: 17
J: TRBJ2-2
V: TRBV6-5
D: TRBD1

CDR3: CSGMDSTSGNTIYF
length: 14
J: TRBJ1-3
V: TRBV29-1
D: NA

CDR3: CASSHADQGFDEQFF
length: 15
J: TRBJ2-1
V: TRBV5-4
D: NA

CDR3: CATSDGALDEQFF
length: 13
J: TRBJ2-1
V: TRBV24-1
D: NA

CDR3: CASSASTGELFF
length: 12
J: TRBJ2-2
V: TRBV12-3/TRBV12-4
D: NA

CDR3: CASSFVAGVYNEQFF
length: 15
J: TRBJ2-1
V: TRBV5-5
D: TRBD2

CDR3: CASSLGRGFRDTGELFF
length: 17
J: TRBJ2-2
V: TRBV7-8
D: NA

CDR3: CASSVRQDGRNIQYF
length: 15
J: TRBJ2-4
V: TRBV7-2
D: NA

CDR3: CASSMGDRGTQYF
length: 13
J: TRBJ2-5
V: TRBV25-1
D: NA

CDR3: CSAARNTGELFF
length: 12
J: TRBJ2-2
V: TRBV20-1
D: NA

CDR3: CSVGPDHSNYGYTF
length: 14
J: TRBJ1-2
V: TRBV29-1
D: NA

CDR3: CASSLEVSLSTDTQYF
length: 16
J: TRBJ2-3
V: TRBV5-1
D: NA

CDR3: CASSPIGRANTGELFF
length: 16
J: TRBJ2-2
V: TRBV3-1
D: NA

CDR3: CASSQRGHEQYF
length: 12
J: TRBJ2-7
V: TRBV4-2
D: NA

CDR3: CASSHQVTDTQYF
length: 13
J: TRBJ2-3
V: TRBV4-3
D: NA

CDR3: CASFWGAENTEAFF
length: 14
J: TRBJ1-1
V: TRBV5-6
D: NA